This TCR beta chain appears in the sequencing data of a study of blood T cell repertoires in COVID-19. Study-level background: The analysed material was cDNA or gDNA that came from T cells, B-cell-depleted T cells, or PBMCs.

The germline V gene encodes CDR1 SGHAT and CDR2 FQNNGV. The V gene lost 1 base and the J gene lost 1 base, with 11 bases spanning the gap. This CDR3 is built from 16 residues. This clone was detected only once. Profiled with immunoSEQ multiplex PCR; TCRdb holds only in-frame clones, not every one. This table holds over 200,000 clones, 75% to 90% found once. The source of this sequence is a human donor in a cohort sampled during active COVID-19. The J gene is TRBJ1-3, the V gene TRBV11-2; no clear D gene. Material for sequencing was peripheral blood. The CDR3 here is CASSLVAGKSGNTIYF. The CDR3 DNA is TGTGCCAGCAGCTTAGTTGCGGGGAAATCTGGAAACACCATATATTTT.